The 7 T cell receptor beta chains below were found in one sample sequenced in a study of blood T cell repertoires in COVID-19. Using immunoSEQ multiplex PCR, the repertoire was profiled, and TCRdb retains in-frame clones only, with some absent. The table shows around 120,000 clones, with approximately 80% occurring only once. The source material was peripheral blood. Every receptor here comes from a man aged 65 to 79 with acute or convalescent COVID-19.

This clone appeared a few times. The chain uses TRBV6-6 and TRBJ2-7; 7 bases map to TRBD1. Trimming removed 6 bases from V and 5 bases from J; junction bases left unmatched: 7. The CDR3 runs to 13 residues. Per germline, CDR1 MNHNY and CDR2 SVGAGI (reference sequence). The CDR3 protein is CASRSGGRNEQYF. In DNA form, the CDR3 reads TGTGCCAGCAGGTCAGGGGGACGGAACGAGCAGTACTTC.

The chain is built from TRBV5-1 and TRBJ2-3; 10 bases are a match to TRBD2. Germline CDR1 is SGHRS and CDR2 is YFSETQ. This CDR3 has 16 residues. Trimming at V came to 0 bases and at J to 0 bases, leaving 1 base not matched to a gene. This CDR3 reads CASSLGSGGSTDTQYF. CDR3 bases: TGCGCCAGCAGCTTGGGTAGCGGGGGGAGCACAGATACGCAGTATTTT.

The chain's CDR3 is CASSLNRQAKEAFF. Written as DNA, the CDR3 is TGTGCCAGCAGTTTAAATAGGCAGGCTAAAGAAGCTTTCTTT. The V gene is TRBV27, the J gene TRBJ1-1, with unresolved D. Trimming shortened V by 2 bases and J by 8 bases, and 15 bases separated the two germline ends. The CDR3 consists of 14 residues. In germline, CDR1 is MNHEY, CDR2 SMNVEV (reference sequence).

The chain carries TRBV24-1 and TRBJ2-1; tentative D call: TRBD2 (7 bases). Germline lookup yields CDR1 KGHDR and CDR2 SFDVKD. The CDR3 runs 18 residues. The V end was cut by 3 bases, the J end by 4 bases, with 21 bases between. The CDR3 sequence: CATSDTLPGGRGYNEQFF. CDR3 nucleotides: TGTGCCACCAGTGATACCCTACCTGGGGGGCGGGGGTACAATGAGCAGTTCTTC.

This clone was seen once. This chain joins TRBV7-2 and TRBJ1-1, with 8 bases that match TRBD1. CDR3 length: 14 amino acids. The V segment lost 3 bases and the J segment 4 bases; nucleotides outside the gene matches: 4. Germline V gives CDR1 SGHTA, CDR2 FQGNSA. This chain's CDR3 is CASSLAGGPTEAFF. The CDR3 bases are TGTGCCAGCAGCTTGGCAGGGGGCCCCACTGAAGCTTTCTTT.

This clone has just a few counts. This chain uses TRBV6-1 with TRBJ1-6; D unresolved. From germline, CDR1 is MNHNS and CDR2 SASEGT. The CDR3 has 15 residues. V was clipped by 2 bases and J by 6 bases, with 11 bases between them. CDR3: CASSELEGTNSPLHF. CDR3 coding DNA: TGTGCCAGCAGTGAATTAGAGGGAACTAATTCACCCCTCCACTTT.

The chain is built from TRBV2 and TRBJ1-6; 7 positions agree with TRBD1. V trimming: 6 bases; J trimming: 6 bases; junction bases outside the gene matches: 2. CDR3 length equals 13 residues. Germline CDR1 SNHLY, CDR2 FYNNEI. The chain's CDR3 is CASRDRANSPLHF. CDR3 sequence (DNA): TGTGCCAGCAGAGACAGGGCTAATTCACCCCTCCACTTT.